The clone carrying this T cell receptor (beta chain) was detected ten times or more. No antigen is known for it. Both TRBC1 and TRBC2 were covered by a beta constant-region primer of two equimolar oligonucleotides. Four rounds of PCR amplified the ligated cDNA using nested alpha and beta constant-region primers plus SP2. Ligation attached a single-stranded oligonucleotide with a 12-nucleotide UMI and the SP2 primer to the cDNA 3' end. TCRdb re-analysed the UMI-ligation and nested PCR reads in MiXCR, keeping a single row per CDR3 protein. There are tens of thousands of distinct CDR3 sequences in the sample; under 20% occur only once, and roughly 3.5% lies in the top ten. This sample was included in a study of naive and memory T cell subsets. Sorting gates: effector memory CD45RA-CD27-, EMRA CD45RA+CD27-. Broader study findings: In naive cells, over 95% of TCR sequences were seen only once. Gini index rose across naive, CM, EM and EMRA in CD4 and CD8.

Trimming took 3 bases from V and 3 from J, leaving 17 bases between them. Germline CDR1 DFQATT, CDR2 SNEGSKA (reference sequence). This CDR3 has 16 amino acids. Sequencing input: effector memory CD4+ T cells from blood. The subset was: effector memory, CD45RA- CD27-. This TCR came from a human donor in good health. V is TRBV20-1 and J is TRBJ2-2, with TRBD1 as a possible D gene (6 bases). Written as DNA, the CDR3 is TGCAGTGCTAGGCCCAGGGGAAAGGGGGACACCGGGGAGCTGTTTTTT. As protein: CSARPRGKGDTGELFF.